This is a list of T cell receptor beta chains from one sample in a study of shared clonotypes between healthy human individuals. Method: immunoSEQ multiplex PCR; TCRdb's copy keeps in-frame clones and lacks some. The sample includes about 2.4 million clones, 90% to 95% of them seen just once. Sequenced input: naive CD4+ T cells from PBMCs. The receptors here all came from a man younger than 35 in good health. Some clones in this sample may be carry-over from other donors' samples. The CDR3 runs from the conserved cysteine through the conserved F or W. Fields, in order: J gene, D gene, V gene, clone size, CDR3 protein, CDR3 DNA. D genes are given only for firm matches. Clone size is shown for a subset of rows, as once, few, many or a class of expanded clone.

TRBJ2-7 TRBD2 TRBV7-8 . CASSTSGKAYEQYF TGTGCCAGCAGCACTAGCGGGAAGGCCTACGAGCAGTACTTC
TRBJ2-4 TRBD1 TRBV4-2 . CASSQEGRTGKAKNIQYF TGTGCCAGCAGCCAAGAGGGGCGGACAGGGAAGGCCAAAAACATTCAGTACTTC
TRBJ2-1 TRBD2 TRBV7-3 . CASSPGTSGGEQFF TGTGCCAGCAGCCCAGGGACTAGTGGAGGTGAGCAGTTCTTC
TRBJ2-1 TRBD1 TRBV6-1 once CASSPGTGGSEQFF TGTGCCAGCAGTCCCGGGACAGGGGGATCTGAGCAGTTCTTC
TRBJ2-7 TRBD1 TRBV28 . CASTMTGAISYEQYF TGTGCCAGCACCATGACAGGGGCGATCTCCTACGAGCAGTACTTC
TRBJ2-7 . TRBV27 . CASRGDPDEQYF TGTGCCAGTCGAGGGGACCCTGACGAGCAGTACTTC
TRBJ1-5 . TRBV2 . CASSGGGRNQPQHF TGTGCCAGCAGTGGGGGGGGTAGGAATCAGCCCCAGCATTTT
TRBJ2-7 . TRBV28 . CASLPPRFVLPYEQYF TGTGCCAGCCTCCCCCCTAGGTTCGTCCTTCCCTACGAGCAGTACTTC
TRBJ1-1 . TRBV18 . CASSPFGGEANTEAFF TGTGCCAGCTCACCTTTCGGTGGGGAGGCGAACACTGAAGCTTTCTTT
TRBJ1-1 . TRBV7-9 . CASSLQTNTEAFF TGTGCCAGCAGCTTGCAGACGAACACTGAAGCTTTCTTT
TRBJ2-1 TRBD2 TRBV25-1 . CASSELAGETYNEQFF TGTGCCAGCAGTGAACTTGCGGGAGAAACCTACAATGAGCAGTTCTTC
TRBJ2-7 TRBD1 TRBV6-5 . CASSYRDRGTYEQYF TGTGCCAGCAGTTACCGGGACAGGGGTACCTACGAGCAGTACTTC
TRBJ1-2 . TRBV5-6 . CASSFPETNYGYTF TGTGCCAGCAGCTTCCCTGAGACTAACTATGGCTACACCTTC
TRBJ2-1 . TRBV18 . CASSPSSTIYNEQFF TGTGCCAGCTCACCTTCCTCGACCATATACAATGAGCAGTTCTTC
TRBJ2-5 TRBD1 TRBV6-6 . CASSYEGAGETQYF TGTGCCAGCAGTTACGAGGGGGCAGGAGAGACCCAGTACTTC
TRBJ2-2 . TRBV5-4 once CASSHPTRGVLGGELFF TGTGCCAGCAGCCACCCAACGAGGGGGGTGCTTGGCGGGGAGCTGTTTTTT
TRBJ2-7 . TRBV28 once CASSPTGSYEQYF TGTGCCAGCAGTCCAACAGGGTCCTACGAGCAGTACTTC
TRBJ2-3 . TRBV10-1 . CASSDSQDTQYF TGCGCCAGCAGTGATTCACAGGATACGCAGTATTTT
TRBJ1-5 . TRBV6-5 . CASSDRASNQPQHF TGTGCCAGCAGTGACCGAGCAAGCAATCAGCCCCAGCATTTT
TRBJ1-2 . TRBV5-1 . CASSSQVNYGYTF TGCGCCAGCAGCTCCCAGGTCAACTATGGCTACACCTTC
TRBJ2-3 TRBD2 TRBV5-1 . CASRGSTSGIVDTQYF TGCGCCAGCAGGGGTTCAACTAGCGGGATAGTAGATACGCAGTATTTT
TRBJ1-1 TRBD1 TRBV4-3 . CASSLKGQGITEAFF TGCGCCAGCAGCTTAAAAGGACAGGGGATCACTGAAGCTTTCTTT
TRBJ1-4 TRBD1 TRBV28 . CASSLWGQGPRNEKLFF TGTGCCAGCAGTTTATGGGGACAGGGGCCGCGGAATGAAAAACTGTTTTTT
TRBJ2-1 . TRBV19 . CASRDNSYNEQFF TGTGCCAGCCGGGACAACTCCTACAATGAGCAGTTCTTC
TRBJ1-1 . TRBV15 . CATSRLLTGTTEAFF TGTGCCACCAGCAGACTCCTTACAGGGACCACTGAAGCTTTCTTT
TRBJ2-6 . TRBV6-5 . CASSYSSSSGANVLTF TGTGCCAGCAGTTACAGCTCGTCCTCTGGGGCCAACGTCCTGACTTTC
TRBJ2-7 . TRBV28 . CASSSPPGYEQYF TGTGCCAGCTCCTCCCCGCCGGGCTACGAGCAGTACTTC
TRBJ1-1 . TRBV11-2 . CASSPMGPVNTEAFF TGTGCCAGCAGCCCGATGGGACCGGTGAACACTGAAGCTTTCTTT
TRBJ2-4 TRBD2 TRBV4-1 once CASSPGLAGGKSKNIQYF TGCGCCAGCAGCCCGGGACTAGCGGGAGGGAAGAGCAAAAACATTCAGTACTTC
TRBJ2-2 . TRBV7-6 . CASSSLREFAGELFF TGTGCCAGCAGCTCCCTCAGGGAATTCGCCGGGGAGCTGTTTTTT
TRBJ2-2 TRBD1 TRBV7-3 once CASSATGPNTGELFF TGTGCCAGCAGCGCGACAGGGCCGAACACCGGGGAGCTGTTTTTT
TRBJ2-3 TRBD2 TRBV14 . CASSQQYSGRSRTDTQYF TGTGCCAGCAGCCAGCAGTATAGCGGGAGAAGTCGCACAGATACGCAGTATTTT
TRBJ1-5 . TRBV19 . CASSRTPRGGATYSNQPQHF TGTGCCAGTAGTCGAACCCCCCGGGGGGGAGCCACCTATAGCAATCAGCCCCAGCATTTT
TRBJ2-7 TRBD1 TRBV6-1 . CASSESLWDRAHREYF TGTGCCAGCAGTGAATCCCTCTGGGACAGGGCCCACAGGGAGTACTTC
TRBJ2-3 . TRBV7-9 . CASSPQLMGTDTQYF TGTGCCAGCAGCCCCCAGTTGATGGGCACAGATACGCAGTATTTT
TRBJ2-7 TRBD2 TRBV27 . CASTMKAGVKYEQYF TGTGCCAGCACTATGAAAGCGGGAGTTAAGTACGAGCAGTACTTC
TRBJ2-7 TRBD2 TRBV5-4 . CASSSPTGLAGVGQYF TGTGCCAGCAGCTCACCTACGGGACTAGCGGGAGTCGGGCAGTACTTC
TRBJ1-5 TRBD1 TRBV6-1 . CASRTDRGSQPQHF TGTGCCAGCAGGACGGACAGGGGAAGTCAGCCCCAGCATTTT
TRBJ2-5 . TRBV5-1 . CASSFLKTPRQETQYF TGCGCCAGCAGCTTTCTAAAGACCCCACGCCAAGAGACCCAGTACTTC
TRBJ2-3 . TRBV9 once CASSVGTGVTDTQYF TGTGCCAGCAGCGTAGGCACGGGAGTCACAGATACGCAGTATTTT
TRBJ1-1 . TRBV13 few CASSLVNTEAFF TGTGCCAGCAGCTTAGTAAACACTGAAGCTTTCTTT
TRBJ1-1 . TRBV18 . CASSAGVDTEAFF TGTGCCAGCTCCGCAGGAGTCGACACTGAAGCTTTCTTT
TRBJ1-1 TRBD1 TRBV5-1 . CASSLGQGNVNTEAFF TGCGCCAGCAGCTTGGGACAGGGGAACGTGAACACTGAAGCTTTCTTT
TRBJ2-7 TRBD1 TRBV11-2 . CASSARPGQGRYEQYF TGTGCCAGCAGCGCCCGTCCGGGACAGGGAAGGTACGAGCAGTACTTC
TRBJ1-2 . TRBV6-5 . CASSYSGTYGYTF TGTGCCAGCAGTTACTCGGGAACCTATGGCTACACCTTC
TRBJ1-1 . TRBV19 once CATETTRRGTEAFF TGTGCCACCGAGACCACTAGGCGGGGGACCGAAGCTTTCTTT
TRBJ2-1 TRBD2 TRBV7-2 . CASSLAGNSYNEQFF TGTGCCAGCAGCCTAGCGGGAAACTCCTACAATGAGCAGTTCTTC
TRBJ2-2 TRBD2 TRBV2 . CASSTLTSGRIAGELFF TGTGCCAGCAGTACCCTGACTAGCGGGAGGATCGCCGGGGAGCTGTTTTTT
TRBJ2-5 TRBD1 TRBV5-1 . CASSRDRRNTKETQYF TGCGCCAGCAGCCGGGACAGGCGAAACACCAAAGAGACCCAGTACTTC